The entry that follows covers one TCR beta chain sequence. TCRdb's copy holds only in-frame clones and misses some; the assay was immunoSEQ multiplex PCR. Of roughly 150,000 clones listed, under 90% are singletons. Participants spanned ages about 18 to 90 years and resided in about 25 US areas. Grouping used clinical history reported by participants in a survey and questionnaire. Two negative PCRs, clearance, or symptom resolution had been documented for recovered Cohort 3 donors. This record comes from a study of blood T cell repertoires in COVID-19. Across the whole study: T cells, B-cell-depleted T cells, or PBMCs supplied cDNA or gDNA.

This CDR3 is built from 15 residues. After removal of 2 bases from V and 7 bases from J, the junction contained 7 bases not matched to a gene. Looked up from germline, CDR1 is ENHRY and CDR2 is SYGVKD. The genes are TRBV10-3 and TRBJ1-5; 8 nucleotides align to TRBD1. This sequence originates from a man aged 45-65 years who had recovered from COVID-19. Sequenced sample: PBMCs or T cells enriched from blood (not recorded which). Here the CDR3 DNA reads TGTGCCATCAGTGAGACGACAGGGGCAGGGCAGCCCCAGCATTTT. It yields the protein CAISETTGAGQPQHF.